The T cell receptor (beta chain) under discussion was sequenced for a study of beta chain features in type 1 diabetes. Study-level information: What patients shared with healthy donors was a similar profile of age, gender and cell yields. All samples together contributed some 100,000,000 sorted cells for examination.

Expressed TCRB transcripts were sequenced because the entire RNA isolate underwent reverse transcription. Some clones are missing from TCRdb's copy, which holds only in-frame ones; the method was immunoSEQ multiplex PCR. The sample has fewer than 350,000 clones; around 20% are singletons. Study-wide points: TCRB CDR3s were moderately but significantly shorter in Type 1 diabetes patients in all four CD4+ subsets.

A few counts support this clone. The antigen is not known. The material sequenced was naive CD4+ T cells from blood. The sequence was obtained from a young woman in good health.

The CDR3 DNA is TGCAGCGTTTCCCCCGGGACAGCCCCCAATGAGCAGTTCTTC. Translating gives CSVSPGTAPNEQFF. The J gene is TRBJ2-1, the V gene TRBV29-1; 7 nucleotides line up with TRBD1. Germline V lookup: CDR1 SQVTM, CDR2 ANQGSEA. CDR3 size: 14 residues. V dropped 5 bases and J dropped 6; count of bases not matched to a gene: 10.